The following is a T cell receptor (beta chain) sequence with its context. Here immunoSEQ multiplex PCR was the method, and the copy in TCRdb shows in-frame clones only, minus some. The sample contains 120,000 to 150,000 clones, roughly 85% of which appear only once. These data are taken from a study of blood T cell repertoires in COVID-19. Sample: peripheral blood. The clonotype comes from a man between 60 and 75 years old with acute or convalescent COVID-19.

The CDR3 protein is CAISSLWGDGYTF. The CDR3 nucleotides read TGTGCCATTTCGTCCCTGTGGGGGGATGGCTACACCTTC. The rearrangement uses TRBV19 and TRBJ1-2; D possibly corresponds to TRBD1 (5 bases). Trimming stripped 10 bases from V and 6 bases from J, with 18 bases between. Germline CDR1 LNHDA, CDR2 SQIVND (reference sequence). There are 13 residues in the CDR3. Drawing the rest from reference TRBV19 and TRBJ1-2, the complete variable domain is DGGITQSPKYLFRKEGQNVTLSCEQNLNHDAMYWYRQDPGQGLRLIYYSQIVNDFQKGDIAEGYSVSREKKESFPLTVTSAQKNPTAFYLCAISSLWGDGYTFGSGTRLTVV.